This T cell receptor (beta chain) was sequenced for a study of blood T cell repertoires in COVID-19. This CDR3 contains 16 residues. Germline lookup yields CDR1 LGHDT and CDR2 YNNKEL (reference sequence). The V end lost 4 bases, the J end lost 2 bases, and 17 bases lay between the germline ends. Assay: immunoSEQ multiplex PCR; the TCRdb copy retains only in-frame clones and omits some. The sample yields a few hundred thousand clones, roughly 77% seen once. Sequencing input: PBMCs or T cells enriched from blood (not recorded which). This chain links TRBV3-1 (or the pseudogene TRBV3-2) with TRBJ1-2; no clear D gene. The clonotype was recovered from a man in his forties who had recovered from COVID-19. The CDR3 DNA reads TGTGCCAGCAGCCGCCGTGGCGGCGAGATAAACTATGGCTACACCTTC. This translates into CASSRRGGEINYGYTF.